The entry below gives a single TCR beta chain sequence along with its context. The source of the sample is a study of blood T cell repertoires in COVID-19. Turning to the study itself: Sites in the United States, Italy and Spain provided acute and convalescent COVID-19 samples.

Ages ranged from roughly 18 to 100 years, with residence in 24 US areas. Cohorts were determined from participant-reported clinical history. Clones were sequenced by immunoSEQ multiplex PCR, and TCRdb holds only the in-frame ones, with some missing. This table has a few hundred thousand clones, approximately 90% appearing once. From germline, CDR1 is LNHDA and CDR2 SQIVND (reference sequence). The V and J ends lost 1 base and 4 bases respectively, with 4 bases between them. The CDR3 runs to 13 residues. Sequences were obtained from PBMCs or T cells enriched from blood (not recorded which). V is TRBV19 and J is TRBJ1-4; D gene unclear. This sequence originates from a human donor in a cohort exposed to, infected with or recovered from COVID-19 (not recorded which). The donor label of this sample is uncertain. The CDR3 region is CASSIAHNEKLFF. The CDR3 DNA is TGTGCCAGTAGTATAGCCCATAATGAAAAACTGTTTTTT.